The 32 T cell receptor beta chains reported below all come from one sample, sequenced in a study of T-cell memory formation after mild COVID-19. Each CDR3 protein is one row after TCRdb ran MiXCR on the 5' RACE reads. The sample shows 100,000 or so distinct CDR3 sequences, around 10% of them seen only once. The sample was PBMCs or a T cell subset sorted from them (not recorded which). Every receptor here comes from a man aged 18 to 30 who had mild COVID-19 (a few samples of this study predate the infection). Cell type and time point are not known.

The chain combines TRBV20-1 with TRBJ2-7, with 9 nucleotides matching TRBD1. Germline lookup yields CDR1 DFQATT and CDR2 SNEGSKA (reference sequence). The CDR3 covers 14 residues. The CDR3 coding sequence is TGCAGTGTTAGAGGGACAGGGAAGAGATACGAGCAGTACGTC. This gives the protein CSVRGTGKRYEQYV.

This clonotype was counted a few times. The chain carries TRBV27 and TRBJ2-3; 10 nucleotides line up with TRBD2. The CDR3 covers 16 residues. Germline V gene lookup returns CDR1 MNHEY and CDR2 SMNVEV (reference sequence). V lost 2 bases to trimming and J lost 0 bases; unmatched junction nucleotides: 2. For the CDR3, the DNA is TGTGCCAGCAGTTTAGGACTAGCGGAGAGCACAGATACGCAGTATTTT. It encodes CASSLGLAESTDTQYF.

This clonotype appeared a single time. The rearrangement joins TRBV4-1 to TRBJ2-7; D is unclear. Between the trimmed V and J ends, which lost 4 bases and 5 bases, there was a span of 12 bases. Germline lookup yields CDR1 MGHRA and CDR2 YSYEKL. The CDR3 extends over 13 amino acids. CDR3 in DNA: TGCGCCAGCAGCCGCCACTCCCCGAACGAGCAGTACTTC. Translation gives CASSRHSPNEQYF.

This clonotype was detected many times. The chain couples TRBV27 to TRBJ2-7, with 7 bases that match TRBD1. The CDR3 is 14 amino acids. The germline CDR1 and CDR2 sequences are MNHEY and SMNVEV (reference sequence). V lost 8 bases to trimming and J lost 4 bases; unmatched junction nucleotides: 11. The CDR3 sequence is CASAASPGGYEQYF. CDR3 in DNA: TGTGCCAGCGCTGCCTCCCCAGGGGGTTACGAGCAGTACTTC.

The genes are TRBV7-9 and TRBJ1-6, with a weak D call TRBD1 (5 bases). Germline CDR1 is SEHNR and CDR2 is FQNEAQ (reference sequence). Between the trimmed V and J ends, which lost 1 base and 10 bases, there was a span of 14 bases. This CDR3 region has 15 residues. The CDR3 DNA reads TGTGCCAGCAGCTTAGACCAGGGTTTGGGATCACCCCTCCACTTT. Translated: CASSLDQGLGSPLHF.

The chain links TRBV3-1 to TRBJ2-7; 8 bases align to TRBD2. V was pared by 1 base and J by 3 bases, with 5 bases of the junction left unmatched. This CDR3 has 15 amino acids. From germline, CDR1 is LGHDT and CDR2 YNNKEL (reference sequence). In nucleotides, the CDR3 is TGTGCCAGCAGCCAAGGAGCGGGGGTGTTCTACGAGCAGTACGTC. This sequence encodes CASSQGAGVFYEQYV.

This clonotype appeared a few times. The genes are TRBV12-3 or TRBV12-4 and TRBJ1-5; unclear D gene. V dropped 5 bases and J dropped 7 bases, with 15 bases sitting between them. The CDR3 has 14 amino acids. The CDR3 sequence: CASSQDSPSQPQHF. The CDR3 coding sequence is TGTGCCAGCAGTCAGGACTCGCCCAGCCAGCCCCAGCATTTT.

J is TRBJ2-7 and V is TRBV12-3 or TRBV12-4; maybe TRBD2 (5 bases). The CDR3 consists of 13 residues. V gave up 6 bases and J gave up 6 bases, with 15 bases separating them. CDR3 sequence (DNA): TGTGCCAGCAGCCTGGGCGTTCGGGGCGAGCAGTACGTC. Protein product: CASSLGVRGEQYV.

CDR3 sequence reads: CSASELTKNIQYF. The CDR3 DNA sequence: TGCAGCGCTAGCGAACTAACCAAAAACATTCAGTACTTC. The rearrangement uses TRBV29-1 and TRBJ2-4, with D perhaps TRBD2 (6 bases). CDR3 length: 13 residues. V was cut by 7 bases and J by 2 bases, with 12 bases left in between. CDR1 is SQVTM and CDR2 is ANQGSEA in the germline V gene.

The chain combines TRBV2 with TRBJ1-2, with TRBD1 as a possible D gene (6 bases). The germline CDR1 and CDR2 sequences are SNHLY and FYNNEI. The CDR3 is made up of 14 amino acids. V was clipped by 7 bases and J by 2 bases, with 14 bases between them. The CDR3 nucleotides read TGTGCCAGCACCGAACGACAGGTCAACTATGGCTACACCTTC. Protein sequence: CASTERQVNYGYTF.

This clonotype was detected only a few times. This sequence joins TRBV14 and TRBJ2-3, with D possibly being TRBD1 or TRBD2 (6 bases each). The ends were cut back, 6 bases at V and 6 bases at J, with 10 bases in the middle. Germline V gene sequence: CDR1 SGHDN, CDR2 FVKESK. The CDR3 totals 12 residues. The CDR3 region is CASSRGGDTQYF. The CDR3 nucleotides are TGTGCCAGCAGTCGAGGGGGGGATACGCAGTATTTT.

This chain joins TRBV23-1 and TRBJ2-7; D is possibly TRBD2 (6 bases). TRBV23-1 is sorted into the ORF group, with uncertain function. This CDR3 spans 13 amino acids. V gave up 8 bases and J gave up 0 bases, with 11 bases separating them. As DNA, the CDR3 is TGCGCCAGCGGGGACTGGAGCTCCTACGAGCAGTACTTC. Encoded protein: CASGDWSSYEQYF.

The table lists this clonotype with many counts. The chain uses TRBV4-3 and TRBJ2-3; maybe TRBD1 (6 bases). The CDR3 length is 15 residues. Germline V gives CDR1 LGHNA, CDR2 YSLEER. V lost 3 bases and J lost 5, with 15 bases in between. The DNA for the CDR3 is TGCGCCAGCAGCCATGGGGACACGAATGAAGATACGCAGTATTTT. This sequence encodes CASSHGDTNEDTQYF.

The CDR3 DNA reads TGTGCCATCAGTGAAGGCAGGGCCGACTACGAGCAGTACTTC. As protein: CAISEGRADYEQYF. The chain employs TRBV10-3 and TRBJ2-7; a weak D match, TRBD1 (5 bases). The germline V and J ends were trimmed by 3 bases and 3 bases, with 12 bases remaining between them. From germline, CDR1 is ENHRY and CDR2 SYGVKD. The length of the CDR3 is 14 residues.

The genes are TRBV30 and TRBJ2-1; no clear D gene. Trimming cost V 2 bases and J 4 bases, with 12 bases left between them. This CDR3 contains 14 residues. Germline V gene lookup returns CDR1 GTSNPN and CDR2 SVGIG (reference sequence). CDR3 nucleotide sequence: TGTGCCTGGAGTTCAGCTCTAGGGTACAATGAGCAGTTCTTC. As protein: CAWSSALGYNEQFF.

The J gene is TRBJ2-7, the V gene TRBV5-4, with unresolved D. The CDR3 extends over 14 amino acids. Trimming took 2 bases from V and 3 from J, leaving 12 bases between them. Germline V gene sequence: CDR1 SGHNT, CDR2 YYREEE (reference sequence). The CDR3, as DNA: TGTGCCAGCAGCTTTCCAGGAAGGATCTACGAGCAGTACTTC. This codes for CASSFPGRIYEQYF.

This clonotype was counted at least ten times. The rearrangement joins TRBV15 to TRBJ1-5; 9 bases match TRBD1. Germline CDR1 and CDR2: LNHNV and YYDKDF (reference sequence). There are 14 residues in the CDR3. V was pared by 5 bases and J by 6 bases, with 5 bases of the junction left unmatched. In nucleotides, the CDR3 is TGTGCCACCAGCGGGACAGGGCTGGGTCAGCCCCAGCATTTT. This translates into CATSGTGLGQPQHF. Supplemented by reference TRBV15 and TRBJ1-5, the full variable domain reads DAMVIQNPRYQVTQFGKPVTLSCSQTLNHNVMYWYQQKSSQAPKLLFHYYDKDFNNEADTPDNFQSRRPNTSFCFLDIRSPGLGDTAMYLCATSGTGLGQPQHFGDGTRLSIL.

V and J are TRBV7-3 and TRBJ1-1; possible D gene TRBD1, 5 bases. CDR3 length equals 12 residues. Germline-derived CDR1 and CDR2 are SGHTA and FQGTGA. Trimming took off 5 bases at V and 4 bases at J, with 8 bases between the two ends. CDR3 coding DNA: TGTGCCAGCAGCGAGGGGAGCACTGAAGCTTTCTTT. As protein: CASSEGSTEAFF.

The table lists this clonotype with a few counts. This chain uses TRBV5-1 with TRBJ1-2; 9 bases align to TRBD1. The CDR3 consists of 15 residues. The V segment lost 4 bases and the J segment 2 bases; nucleotides outside the gene matches: 6. CDR1 is SGHRS, CDR2 YFSETQ, per germline. The CDR3 region is CASSDPGTGNYGYTF. The CDR3 region has the DNA TGCGCCAGCAGCGATCCCGGGACAGGGAACTATGGCTACACCTTC.

This chain connects TRBV2 to TRBJ2-1; a weak D match, TRBD1 (7 bases). This CDR3 has 17 residues. Looked up from germline, CDR1 is SNHLY and CDR2 is FYNNEI. The V end was cut by 4 bases, the J end by 0 bases, with 16 bases between. This CDR3 is CASSARQGGSSYNEQFF. DNA for the CDR3: TGTGCCAGCAGTGCCCGACAGGGAGGTAGCTCCTACAATGAGCAGTTCTTC.

This clonotype came up a few times. This chain uses TRBV5-1 with TRBJ2-3; no definite D call. From germline, CDR1 is SGHRS and CDR2 YFSETQ. V was shortened by 4 bases and J by 1 base, with 13 bases between the two germline ends. This CDR3 spans 15 amino acids. For the CDR3, the DNA is TGCGCCAGCAGCGCCGGCCAGCCTGGCACAGATACGCAGTATTTT. This gives the protein CASSAGQPGTDTQYF.

There are a few counts of this clonotype. The chain carries TRBV4-3 and TRBJ1-1; 9 nucleotides line up with TRBD1. Germline V CDR1 and CDR2: LGHNA, YSLEER. The V and J ends lost 6 bases and 5 bases, in that order; junction bases with no gene match: 16. The CDR3 totals 17 residues. CDR3 in amino acids: CASSWARAGDRETEAFF. The DNA for the CDR3 is TGCGCCAGCAGTTGGGCTAGGGCAGGGGACAGGGAAACTGAAGCTTTCTTT.

This chain joins TRBV7-9 and TRBJ2-3, with 9 bases fitting TRBD2. This CDR3 has 16 residues. The germline V gene has CDR1 SEHNR and CDR2 FQNEAQ (reference sequence). V shed 10 bases and J 1 base; nucleotides not matched to a gene: 12. The CDR3 DNA sequence: TGTGCCACCACGAGGGCTAGCGGGGAAGGCACAGATACGCAGTATTTT. Amino acids: CATTRASGEGTDTQYF. Based on the CDR3 plus reference TRBV7-9 and TRBJ2-3, the full variable domain is DTGVSQNPRHKITKRGQNVTFRCDPISEHNRLYWYRQTLGQGPEFLTYFQNEAQLEKSRLLSDRFSAERPKGSFSTLEIQRTEQGDSAMYLCATTRASGEGTDTQYFGPGTRLTVL.

Only a few counts were recorded for this clonotype. V gene TRBV12-3 or TRBV12-4 combines with J gene TRBJ2-7; D not certain. The CDR3 extends over 13 amino acids. The ends were cut back, 7 bases at V and 0 bases at J, with 10 bases in the middle. CDR3 DNA sequence: TGTGCCAGCATGGCACCGTCCTCCTACGAGCAGTACTTC. Encoded protein: CASMAPSSYEQYF.

The chain uses TRBV4-2 and TRBJ2-1, with D perhaps TRBD1 or TRBD2 (5 bases each). The V gene lost 1 base and the J gene lost 4 bases, with 8 bases spanning the gap. Germline CDR1 and CDR2: LGHNA and YNFKEQ. The CDR3 runs 14 residues. The CDR3 sequence is CASSQGGMYNEQFF. The CDR3 nucleotides read TGTGCCAGCAGCCAAGGGGGGATGTACAATGAGCAGTTCTTC.

This chain uses TRBV27 with TRBJ1-1; TRBD1 matches 8 bases. The CDR3 covers 16 residues. Germline CDR1 is MNHEY and CDR2 is SMNVEV (reference sequence). Trimming took 2 bases from V and 1 from J; bases not matched to a gene: 6. In DNA, the CDR3 is TGTGCCAGCAGTTTAAGGGCCGGGACAGGGAACACTGAAGCTTTCTTT. Protein: CASSLRAGTGNTEAFF.

There are a few counts of this clonotype. This chain links TRBV9 with TRBJ2-3; TRBD2 matches 9 bases. The CDR3 is 16 residues long. With V trimmed by 0 bases and J by 4 bases, 6 bases remained unmatched. The germline V gene has CDR1 SGDLS and CDR2 YYNGEE. CDR3 coding DNA: TGTGCCAGCAGCGTAGAAGCGGGGGGTCTCCCAGATACGCAGTATTTT. It specifies CASSVEAGGLPDTQYF. The complete variable domain, with remaining parts taken from reference TRBV9 and TRBJ2-3, reads DSGVTQTPKHLITATGQRVTLRCSPRSGDLSVYWYQQSLDQGLQFLIQYYNGEERAKGNILERFSAQQFPDLHSELNLSSLELGDSALYFCASSVEAGGLPDTQYFGPGTRLTVL.

This clonotype showed up just a few times. The chain couples TRBV28 to TRBJ2-5, with D perhaps matching TRBD1 (5 bases). Looked up from germline, CDR1 is MDHEN and CDR2 is SYDVKM. V shed 5 bases and J shed 2 bases, with 12 bases lying between them. The CDR3 consists of 14 residues. The CDR3 region is CASSAPGIQETQYF. The CDR3 DNA reads as TGTGCCAGCAGTGCTCCAGGGATTCAAGAGACCCAGTACTTC.

The chain joins TRBV7-9 to TRBJ1-2, with TRBD1 matching 7 bases. CDR3 length: 14 residues. After removal of 1 base from V and 3 bases from J, the junction contained 2 bases not matched to a gene. Germline V CDR1 and CDR2: SEHNR, FQNEAQ (reference sequence). The CDR3 DNA follows: TGTGCCAGCAGCTTAGGAGGGGGCTACTATGGCTACACCTTC. Its translation: CASSLGGGYYGYTF.

This clonotype has ten or more counts. J is TRBJ2-3 and V is TRBV7-2; weak D call: TRBD2 (7 bases). In germline, CDR1 is SGHTA, CDR2 FQGNSA. This CDR3 comprises 15 residues. The V gene lost 0 bases and the J gene lost 4 bases, with 11 bases spanning the gap. Here the CDR3 reads CASSLAGGPADTQYF. Here the CDR3 DNA reads TGTGCCAGCAGCTTAGCGGGGGGGCCCGCAGATACGCAGTATTTT.

This clonotype was seen more than once but under ten times. The chain employs TRBV4-3 and TRBJ1-1; tentatively, D is TRBD1 (5 bases). Germline V gene data show CDR1 as LGHNA and CDR2 as YSLEER. This CDR3 region has 15 residues. V was cut by 4 bases and J by 6 bases, with 18 bases left in between. In nucleotides, the CDR3 is TGCGCCAGCAGCCTGATTTACCGGGGGTTTGCTGAAGCTTTCTTT. Protein: CASSLIYRGFAEAFF.

This clonotype has only a few counts. The rearrangement links TRBV7-2 to TRBJ1-2, with 7 bases that match TRBD1. After removal of 3 bases from V and 3 bases from J, the junction contained 10 bases not matched to a gene. Germline CDR1 and CDR2: SGHTA and FQGNSA. This CDR3 is built from 16 residues. The CDR3 spells CASSFSGQDFYYGYTF. The CDR3 region has the DNA TGTGCCAGCAGCTTCAGTGGACAGGATTTTTACTATGGCTACACCTTC.